Only a few counts were recorded for the clone carrying this T cell receptor beta chain. The data were obtained in a study of T-cell reconstitution after alpha-beta-depleted transplantation in children. Per the germline V gene, CDR1 is ENHRY and CDR2 is SYGVKD. CDR3 length: 15 residues. V was trimmed by 8 bases and J by 4 bases, leaving 19 bases between them. The authors prepared the TCRbeta library with unique molecular identifiers. TCRdb fed the PCR reads into MiXCR, producing one record per CDR3 protein. Here the sample spans some 500,000 distinct CDR3 sequences, approximately 29% being singletons. This chain uses TRBV10-3 with TRBJ2-3, with D possibly TRBD1 on 6 matching bases. This receptor was obtained from a human donor who donated a stem cell graft to a child with aplastic anemia. Sequencing was performed on PBMCs from the stem cell graft donor, taken from the stem cell graft. CDR3 loop: CAIGGSARSADTQYF. CDR3 bases: TGTGCCATCGGGGGCAGCGCCAGGTCGGCAGATACGCAGTATTTT.